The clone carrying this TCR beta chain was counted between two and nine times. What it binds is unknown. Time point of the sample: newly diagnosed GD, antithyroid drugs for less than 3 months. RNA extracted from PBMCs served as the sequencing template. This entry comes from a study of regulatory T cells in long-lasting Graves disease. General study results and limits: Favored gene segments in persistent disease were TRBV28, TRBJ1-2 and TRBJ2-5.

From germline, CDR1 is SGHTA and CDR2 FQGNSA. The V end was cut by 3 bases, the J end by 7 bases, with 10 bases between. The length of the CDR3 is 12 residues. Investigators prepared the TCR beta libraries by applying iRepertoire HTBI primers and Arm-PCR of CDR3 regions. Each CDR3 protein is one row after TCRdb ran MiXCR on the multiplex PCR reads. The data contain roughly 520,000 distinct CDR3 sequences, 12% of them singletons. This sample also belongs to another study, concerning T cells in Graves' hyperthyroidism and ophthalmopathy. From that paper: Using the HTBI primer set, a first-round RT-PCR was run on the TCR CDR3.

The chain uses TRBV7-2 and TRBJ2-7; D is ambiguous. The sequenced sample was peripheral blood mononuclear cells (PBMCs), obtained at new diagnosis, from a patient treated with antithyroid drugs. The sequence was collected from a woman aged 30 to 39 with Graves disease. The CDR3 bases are TGTGCCAGCAGCTTTGCCTTGGGGGAGCAGTACTTC. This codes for CASSFALGEQYF.